These T cell receptor beta chains were read from a single sample in a study of PD-1 blockade in classical Hodgkin lymphoma. Repertoires were generated with immunoSEQ multiplex PCR, while TCRdb's copy carries only in-frame clones and drops some. Found here are roughly 16,000 clones, about 92% of them singletons; the top ten hold roughly 0.5%. Sequencing input: CD4+ T cells from blood. The receptors stem from a human donor with classical Hodgkin lymphoma. Each CDR3 is given with its conserved first and last residue. A D gene is named only where the DNA matches it firmly. Size is stated for part of the rows, as once, few or many counts, or as a class when the clone is expanded.

clone_size d_call j_call v_call cdr3_aa cdr3_nt
. TRBD1 TRBJ1-2 TRBV30 CAWRTPGQGALSYTF TGTGCCTGGAGGACCCCGGGACAGGGGGCGCTAAGCTACACCTTC
. TRBD1 TRBJ2-1 TRBV30 CAWSLDRGLNEQFF TGTGCCTGGAGCCTGGACAGGGGGCTTAATGAGCAGTTCTTC
. . TRBJ2-1 TRBV6-6 CASSYPKGNYNEQFF TGTGCCAGCAGTTACCCCAAGGGGAACTACAATGAGCAGTTCTTC
. . TRBJ2-5 TRBV5-4 CASSLPGLETQYF TGTGCCAGCAGCTTGCCAGGGTTGGAGACCCAGTACTTC
once . TRBJ1-4 TRBV10-3 CAISGSGANEKLFF TGTGCCATCAGTGGGTCAGGGGCTAATGAAAAACTGTTTTTT
. . TRBJ2-5 TRBV28 CASRSGAEETQYF TGTGCCAGCAGGTCAGGCGCCGAAGAGACCCAGTACTTC
. TRBD2 TRBJ2-7 TRBV7-2 CASSFASGRGPTEQYF TGTGCCAGCAGCTTCGCTAGCGGTCGAGGCCCCACGGAGCAGTACTTC
few . TRBJ1-3 TRBV7-9 CASSLVGGNTIYF TGTGCCAGCAGCTTAGTCGGAGGAAACACCATATATTTT
. . TRBJ1-5 TRBV29-1 CSVGGGNQPQHF TGCAGCGTTGGGGGGGGAAATCAGCCCCAGCATTTT
. TRBD1 TRBJ1-1 TRBV7-2 CASSLGGQLTEAFF TGTGCCAGCAGCTTAGGGGGACAGCTCACTGAAGCTTTCTTT
. . TRBJ2-7 TRBV19 CASSKGGTSYEQYF TGTGCCAGTAGTAAGGGGGGGACATCCTACGAGCAGTACTTC
. . TRBJ2-2 TRBV18 CASSPLVGQLTGELFF TGTGCCAGCTCACCACTCGTAGGACAGTTAACCGGGGAGCTGTTTTTT
. . TRBJ1-5 TRBV28 CASSFGNQPQHF TGTGCCAGCAGTTTCGGTAATCAGCCCCAGCATTTT
. TRBD1 TRBJ2-5 TRBV18 CASSPRGQGETQYF TGTGCCAGCTCACCACGGGGACAGGGGGAGACCCAGTACTTC
. . TRBJ2-3 TRBV6-1 CASSVTVTDTQYF TGTGCCAGCAGTGTGACAGTCACAGATACGCAGTATTTT
. . TRBJ1-1 TRBV9 CASSLRIRGTEAFF TGTGCCAGTAGTCTCCGGATCAGGGGCACTGAAGCTTTCTTT
. TRBD1 TRBJ1-5 TRBV4-1 CASSQGQGLSLGNQPQHF TGCGCCAGCAGCCAAGGACAGGGCTTGTCCTTGGGCAATCAGCCCCAGCATTTT
. . TRBJ1-1 TRBV7-9 CASSLTGPMNTEAFF TGTGCCAGCAGCCTCACCGGGCCGATGAACACTGAAGCTTTCTTT
. TRBD2 TRBJ2-7 TRBV7-2 CASSLSLAGHEQYF TGTGCCAGCAGCTTGAGCCTAGCGGGACACGAGCAGTACTTC
. . TRBJ1-2 TRBV5-1 CASRRGYDLGGYTF TGCGCCAGCAGGAGAGGATACGATCTGGGTGGCTACACCTTC
. TRBD1 TRBJ1-6 TRBV7-2 CASSLRQGANSPLHF TGTGCCAGCAGCCTCCGACAGGGGGCTAATTCACCCCTCCACTTT
. . TRBJ2-7 TRBV9 CASSVATSHYEQYF TGTGCCAGCAGCGTAGCAACATCACACTACGAGCAGTACTTC
. . TRBJ2-1 TRBV18 CASSPLRGDNEQFF TGTGCCAGCTCACCACTACGAGGGGACAATGAGCAGTTCTTC
. . TRBJ1-1 TRBV18 CASSPSGTRDTEAFF TGTGCCAGCTCACCATCAGGGACTAGGGACACTGAAGCTTTCTTT
. TRBD2 TRBJ2-7 TRBV5-4 CASSKRLAGDVNEQYF TGTGCCAGCAGCAAGAGACTAGCGGGAGACGTTAACGAGCAGTACTTC
. . TRBJ1-2 TRBV18 CASSPRADYGYTF TGTGCCAGCTCACCACGGGCCGACTATGGCTACACCTTC
. . TRBJ2-5 TRBV6-1 CASSELGRGGTQYF TGTGCCAGCAGTGAATTGGGCAGGGGAGGGACTCAGTACTTC
. . TRBJ1-1 TRBV30 CAWGGFTEAFF TGTGCCTGGGGGGGGTTCACTGAAGCTTTCTTT
. . TRBJ2-7 TRBV5-8 CASSPWASYEQYF TGTGCCAGCAGCCCCTGGGCCTCCTACGAGCAGTACTTC
once . TRBJ2-3 TRBV15 CATSRDSSDTQYF TGTGCCACCAGCAGAGATAGTTCAGATACGCAGTATTTT
. TRBD2 TRBJ2-1 TRBV18 CASSGLAGANEQFF TGTGCCAGCTCCGGGCTAGCGGGAGCAAATGAGCAGTTCTTC
. . TRBJ2-4 TRBV4-1 CASSQEAGPAKNIQYF TGCGCCAGCAGCCAAGAAGCGGGTCCGGCCAAAAACATTCAGTACTTC
. . TRBJ2-1 TRBV6-1 CASSLQGGEQFF TGTGCCAGCAGTTTACAGGGTGGGGAGCAGTTCTTC
. TRBD2 TRBJ2-3 TRBV29-1 CSKRGGRENTDTQYF TGCAGTAAACGGGGTGGGCGGGAGAACACAGATACGCAGTATTTT
. . TRBJ1-2 TRBV30 CAWSDEGGSYGYTF TGTGCCTGGAGTGACGAAGGGGGTTCCTATGGCTACACCTTC
. . TRBJ2-7 TRBV28 CASSEQDGYSYEQYF TGTGCCAGCAGCGAACAGGACGGCTATTCCTACGAGCAGTACTTC
. TRBD2 TRBJ2-3 TRBV30 CAWSVLSSGSTDTQYF TGTGCCTGGAGTGTACTGTCTAGCGGGAGCACAGATACGCAGTATTTT
. TRBD1 TRBJ1-5 TRBV10-1 CASSSQGSGNQPQHF TGCGCCAGCAGCTCACAGGGGTCAGGGAATCAGCCCCAGCATTTT
. . TRBJ2-6 TRBV6-5 CASSYSWGLGANVLTF TGTGCCAGCAGTTACTCTTGGGGGCTTGGGGCCAACGTCCTGACTTTC
. . TRBJ2-3 TRBV7-8 CASSFQRARTDTQYF TGTGCCAGCAGCTTTCAGCGGGCCCGCACAGATACGCAGTATTTT
. TRBD1 TRBJ2-3 TRBV6-6 CASSQGTGRTDTQYF TGTGCCAGCAGCCAGGGGACAGGGCGCACAGATACGCAGTATTTT
. TRBD1 TRBJ2-1 TRBV10-3 CASRQGPYNEQFF TGTGCCAGCCGACAGGGGCCCTACAATGAGCAGTTCTTC
. . TRBJ2-3 TRBV10-1 CASNGDQDTQYF TGCGCCAGCAATGGAGACCAGGATACGCAGTATTTT
. . TRBJ2-2 TRBV18 CASSPPLLPPGELFF TGTGCCAGCTCACCACCTCTCCTCCCTCCCGGGGAGCTGTTTTTT
once . TRBJ1-6 TRBV5-4 CASSSTGTVNSPLHF TGTGCCAGCAGCTCGACAGGCACCGTAAATTCACCCCTCCACTTT